This T cell receptor beta chain derives from a study of CD4 T cells in relation to SARS-CoV-2 and coronaviruses. The CDR3 runs 13 residues. Trimming at V came to 0 bases and at J to 15 bases, leaving 6 bases not matched to a gene. Germline CDR1 is SGHAT and CDR2 is FQNNGV. CD4+ T cells from unexposed donors were obtained before the COVID-19 pandemic (2011-2018). Isolation of CD4+ T cells took place after less than 11 days in culture. As cell numbers allowed, unexposed-donor CD4+ T cells faced SARS-CoV-2 S/N and four cold-coronavirus spikes. In regard to this clone: What it binds is not known.

Profiling relied on immunoSEQ multiplex PCR, and the TCRdb table lists in-frame clones only, not all of them. Of 24,000 or so clones in the sample, roughly four fifths are singletons; the top ten hold 21%. The clonotype was recovered from a human donor in good health. The J gene is TRBJ2-3, the V gene TRBV11-2; 10 bases match TRBD2. Material: CD4+ T cells from PBMCs, cultured in vitro. The CDR3 spells CASSLEATSGPYF. DNA of the CDR3: TGTGCCAGCAGCTTAGAGGCGACTAGCGGGCCCTATTTT.